This paragraph reports one TCR beta chain. Its specificity is not known. It was with 60 Vbeta and 13 Jbeta primers that the PCR ran. Measured with immunoSEQ multiplex PCR; TCRdb has only the in-frame clones, and not every one. This table holds 150,000 to 200,000 clones, roughly 70% found once. This CDR3 has 15 residues. Per germline, CDR1 SGDLS and CDR2 YYNGEE. V lost 0 bases, J lost 2 bases, and 9 bases lay in between. The sample is drawn from a study of cytomegalovirus exposure and HLA in healthy donors. Across the whole study: Unique TCR beta sequences numbering some 120 million came from 150 million to 200 million T cells in an earlier analysis. In an early release, HLA-typed donors contributed tens of millions of unique TCR sequences.

Points from the study as a whole: Because they were indistinguishable, some V segments, including TRBV6-2 and TRBV6-3, were excluded. Certain sequence variants were highly shared and formed a cluster, and this cluster was likely a sequencing artifact.

V usage is TRBV9 and J usage is TRBJ1-5; no clear D. The clonotype was recovered from a male donor in good health and CMV-seronegative. The sequenced sample consisted of PBMCs. The CDR3 loop reads CASSVGAGGNQPQHF. Written as DNA, the CDR3 is TGTGCCAGCAGCGTAGGGGCAGGCGGCAATCAGCCCCAGCATTTT.